Below are 2 T cell receptor beta chains sequenced from a single sample in a study of shared clonotypes between healthy human individuals. Clones were sequenced by immunoSEQ multiplex PCR, and TCRdb holds only the in-frame ones, with some missing. The sample yields about 2,500,000 clones, around 90% seen once. The sequencing sample was made of naive CD4+ T cells sorted from blood. Subset here: CD45RA+ positively selected. These receptors all stem from a man aged 18-30 years in good health.

V usage is TRBV11-2 and J usage is TRBJ1-1; D is perhaps TRBD1 (6 bases). Germline V gives CDR1 SGHAT, CDR2 FQNNGV. CDR3 length equals 16 residues. Between the trimmed V and J ends, which lost 6 bases and 2 bases, there was a span of 19 bases. The CDR3 region is CASRPPTGGANTEAFF. CDR3 bases: TGTGCCAGCAGACCCCCCACCGGGGGCGCTAACACTGAAGCTTTCTTT.

The chain has TRBV28 and TRBJ2-3, with 8 bases lining up with TRBD2. V shed 10 bases and J 6 bases; nucleotides not matched to a gene: 18. The germline V gene has CDR1 MDHEN and CDR2 SYDVKM. CDR3 length: 16 residues. The CDR3 is CATTAGGINLGDTQYF. In nucleotides, the CDR3 is TGTGCCACCACCGCGGGGGGCATAAATTTGGGGGATACGCAGTATTTT.